A selection of T cell receptor beta chains follows, all from one sample in a study of blood T cells in healthy people across ages. TCRdb re-derived calls from the 5' RACE reads in MiXCR, one entry per CDR3 protein. Of roughly 2 million distinct CDR3 sequences in the sample, about 49% were seen once. The specimen was blood. The receptors come from a middle-aged woman in good health. Each CDR3 is given with its conserved first and last residue. The D gene is left open where the match is weak. Size is stated for part of the rows, as once, few or many counts, or as a class when the clone is expanded.

D,size,V,J,CDR3,DNA
TRBD1,.,TRBV2,TRBJ2-3,CASRARQGAADTQYF,TGTGCCAGCAGAGCCAGACAGGGGGCGGCCGATACGCAGTATTTT
.,once,TRBV27,TRBJ2-5,CASSLQGLMNGEQYF,TGTGCCAGCAGTTTACAGGGACTTATGAATGGTGAGCAGTACTTC
TRBD2,.,TRBV10-2,TRBJ2-5,CASSRDYVQETQYF,TGCGCCAGCAGCCGGGACTACGTTCAAGAGACCCAGTACTTC
.,.,TRBV29-1,TRBJ2-3,CSGTGPSADTQYF,TGCAGCGGCACAGGGCCCTCGGCAGATACGCAGTATTTT
.,once,TRBV6-1,TRBJ1-1,CASESRDGTVLNPNTEAFF,TGTGCCAGCGAGAGCCGGGACGGCACGGTACTCAACCCGAACACTGAAGCTTTCTTT
TRBD2,.,TRBV28,TRBJ2-1,CASSLGLAADNEQFF,TGTGCCAGCAGTTTGGGACTAGCGGCCGACAATGAGCAGTTCTTC
.,.,TRBV12-3/TRBV12-4,TRBJ2-7,CASSASTGYEQYF,TGTGCCAGCAGTGCGTCGACCGGTTACGAGCAGTACTTC
.,.,TRBV6-5,TRBJ1-4,CASSLAQGSEKLFF,TGTGCCAGCAGCCTCGCTCAGGGCAGTGAAAAACTGTTTTTT
.,.,TRBV27,TRBJ2-1,CASCVDPSSYNEQFF,TGTGCCAGTTGCGTCGACCCTAGCTCCTACAATGAGCAGTTCTTC
.,.,TRBV5-1,TRBJ2-1,CASSLVTGQYNEQFF,TGCGCCAGCAGCTTGGTAACAGGCCAATACAATGAGCAGTTCTTC
.,.,TRBV6-6,TRBJ1-2,CASSYDENYGYTF,TGTGCCAGCAGTTACGACGAAAACTATGGCTACACCTTC
.,.,TRBV7-2,TRBJ2-3,CASSLDGNTQYF,TGTGCCAGCAGCCTAGACGGTAATACGCAGTATTTT
.,.,TRBV12-3/TRBV12-4,TRBJ1-5,CASSHGGGGLGNQPQHF,TGTGCCAGCAGCCACGGGGGTGGCGGGCTGGGCAATCAGCCCCAGCATTTT
TRBD1,few,TRBV6-5,TRBJ2-7,CASSYSNRGSSEQYF,TGTGCCAGCAGTTACTCGAACAGGGGCAGTTCCGAGCAGTACTTC
TRBD2,.,TRBV28,TRBJ2-1,CASSLLAAYNEQFF,TGTGCCAGCAGTCTACTAGCGGCCTACAATGAGCAGTTCTTC
TRBD1,few,TRBV25-1,TRBJ2-3,CASSEETGTGRNTQYF,TGTGCCAGCAGTGAGGAAACCGGGACAGGGAGGAATACGCAGTATTTT
TRBD2,.,TRBV13,TRBJ2-5,CASSLAAGGLGETQYF,TGTGCCAGCAGCTTAGCAGCGGGGGGCCTAGGGGAGACCCAGTACTTC